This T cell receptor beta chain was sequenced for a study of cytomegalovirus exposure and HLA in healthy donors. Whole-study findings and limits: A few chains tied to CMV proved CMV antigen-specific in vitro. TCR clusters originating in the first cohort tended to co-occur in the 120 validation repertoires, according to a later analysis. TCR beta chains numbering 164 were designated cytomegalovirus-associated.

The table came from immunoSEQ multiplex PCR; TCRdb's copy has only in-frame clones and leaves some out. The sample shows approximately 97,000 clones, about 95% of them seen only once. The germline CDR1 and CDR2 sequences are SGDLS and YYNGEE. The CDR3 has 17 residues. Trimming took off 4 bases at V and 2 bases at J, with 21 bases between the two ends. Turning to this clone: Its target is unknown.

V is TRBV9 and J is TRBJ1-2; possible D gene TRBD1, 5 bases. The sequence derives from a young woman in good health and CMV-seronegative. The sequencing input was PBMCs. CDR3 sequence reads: CASSPRGGGILNYGYTF. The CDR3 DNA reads TGTGCCAGCAGCCCCCGGGGTGGGGGGATTCTCAACTATGGCTACACCTTC.